This is a list of T cell receptor beta chains from one sample in a study of beta chain features in type 1 diabetes. Only in-frame clones appear in the TCRdb table, and some are missing; sequencing was by immunoSEQ multiplex PCR. The top ten clones hold more than 1.5% of a sample with tens of thousands of clones, 66% of them seen once. Specimen: Tregs from blood. The origin of the receptors is a man aged 25-45 years with type 1 diabetes. Some clones in this sample may be carry-over from other donors' samples. The CDR3 runs from the conserved cysteine through the conserved F or W. Each record gives: V gene, clone size, CDR3 length, D gene, J gene, CDR3 protein, CDR3 DNA. D genes are given only for firm matches. Part of the rows lack a size; the others show once, few, many or a class for expanded clones.

V: TRBV30
size: -
length: 11
D: -
J: TRBJ1-1
CDR3: CAWNGQSEAFF
DNA: TGTGCCTGGAACGGACAGTCTGAAGCTTTCTTT

V: TRBV5-1
size: -
length: 15
D: TRBD2
J: TRBJ2-1
CDR3: CASSLRTSGANEQFF
DNA: TGCGCCAGCAGCTTGAGGACTAGCGGTGCGAATGAGCAGTTCTTC

V: TRBV11-2
size: -
length: 19
D: TRBD2
J: TRBJ2-3
CDR3: CASSLLAGGLGGGTDTQYF
DNA: TGTGCCAGCAGCTTACTAGCGGGGGGGCTTGGGGGTGGCACAGATACGCAGTATTTT

V: TRBV5-4
size: -
length: 16
D: TRBD2
J: TRBJ2-5
CDR3: CASSEGRTSGAGTQYF
DNA: TGTGCCAGCAGCGAGGGTCGGACTAGCGGTGCGGGGACCCAGTACTTC

V: TRBV14
size: -
length: 17
D: TRBD1
J: TRBJ2-2
CDR3: CASSPTGGAFLTGELFF
DNA: TGTGCCAGCAGCCCAACAGGGGGCGCTTTTTTGACCGGGGAGCTGTTTTTT

V: TRBV19
size: -
length: 14
D: TRBD1
J: TRBJ2-5
CDR3: CASSPTGGSETQYF
DNA: TGTGCCAGTAGCCCGACAGGGGGCTCAGAGACCCAGTACTTC

V: TRBV7-6
size: few
length: 18
D: TRBD1
J: TRBJ2-2
CDR3: CASSSGTGDLVRAGELFF
DNA: TGTGCCAGCAGCTCCGGGACAGGGGATTTGGTGAGGGCCGGGGAGCTGTTTTTT

V: TRBV11-2
size: few
length: 16
D: TRBD2
J: TRBJ2-3
CDR3: CASSSLAGARTDTQYF
DNA: TGTGCCAGCAGCTCCTTAGCGGGGGCACGCACAGATACGCAGTATTTT

V: TRBV27
size: few
length: 15
D: -
J: TRBJ1-1
CDR3: CASSHPRQKGTEAFF
DNA: TGTGCCAGCAGTCATCCACGACAGAAAGGGACTGAAGCTTTCTTT

V: TRBV28
size: -
length: 14
D: TRBD1
J: TRBJ2-4
CDR3: CASSSPQGVLIQYF
DNA: TGTGCCAGCAGTTCCCCTCAGGGGGTGCTCATTCAGTACTTC

V: TRBV29-1
size: -
length: 13
D: TRBD1
J: TRBJ1-2
CDR3: CSVLDRGVGGYTF
DNA: TGCAGCGTGCTCGACAGGGGAGTCGGTGGCTACACCTTC

V: TRBV7-8
size: -
length: 11
D: -
J: TRBJ1-1
CDR3: CASSAHEEAFF
DNA: TGTGCCAGCAGCGCTCACGAGGAAGCTTTCTTT

V: TRBV5-4
size: -
length: 14
D: TRBD1
J: TRBJ1-6
CDR3: CASSYGQDLSPLHF
DNA: TGTGCCAGCAGCTATGGACAGGATTTGTCACCCCTCCACTTT

V: TRBV7-9
size: -
length: 13
D: -
J: TRBJ2-7
CDR3: CASSRTGAYEQYF
DNA: TGTGCCAGCAGCCGGACGGGAGCCTACGAGCAGTACTTC

V: TRBV21-1
size: -
length: 19
D: -
J: TRBJ1-1
CDR3: CASSKEEHTGGAMNTEAFF
DNA: TGTGCCAGCAGCAAAGAAGAGCATACAGGGGGGGCCATGAACACTGAAGCTTTCTTT